The 20 T cell receptor beta chains given below trace back to one sample, sequenced in a study of blood T cell repertoires in COVID-19. Measured with immunoSEQ multiplex PCR; TCRdb has only the in-frame clones, and not every one. The data show roughly 160,000 clones, about 85% seen once. Source material: peripheral blood. The receptors were sampled from a man aged 80 or over with COVID-19, enrolled during active disease.

The V gene is TRBV9, the J gene TRBJ2-7; 7 bases are shared with TRBD1. CDR1 is SGDLS, CDR2 YYNGEE, per germline. After removal of 0 bases from V and 4 bases from J, the junction contained 4 bases not matched to a gene. This CDR3 has 14 residues. The CDR3 region has the DNA TGTGCCAGCAGCGTAGGTCAGGGGGAGTACGAGCAGTACTTC. Protein sequence: CASSVGQGEYEQYF. Variable domain in full (rest from reference TRBV9 and TRBJ2-7): DSGVTQTPKHLITATGQRVTLRCSPRSGDLSVYWYQQSLDQGLQFLIQYYNGEERAKGNILERFSAQQFPDLHSELNLSSLELGDSALYFCASSVGQGEYEQYFGPGTRLTVT.

The rearrangement links TRBV27 to TRBJ1-5, with D tentatively TRBD1 (6 bases). The germline V and J ends were trimmed by 6 bases and 6 bases, with 12 bases remaining between them. Germline lookup yields CDR1 MNHEY and CDR2 SMNVEV (reference sequence). This CDR3 is built from 13 residues. The chain's CDR3 is CASRPTGSQPQHF. The CDR3 DNA sequence: TGTGCCAGCAGACCAACAGGGAGTCAGCCCCAGCATTTT.

V and J are TRBV15 and TRBJ1-6; TRBD1 matches at 9 bases. CDR3 size: 15 residues. The V gene end was trimmed by 1 base and the J gene end by 12 bases; junction bases not matched to a gene: 7. The germline CDR1 and CDR2 sequences are LNHNV and YYDKDF (reference sequence). CDR3 region: CATSRGGQGRVPLHF. In nucleotides, the CDR3 is TGTGCCACCAGCAGAGGTGGACAGGGGAGGGTACCCCTCCACTTT. Full variable domain (outside the CDR3, taken from reference TRBV15 and TRBJ1-6): DAMVIQNPRYQVTQFGKPVTLSCSQTLNHNVMYWYQQKSSQAPKLLFHYYDKDFNNEADTPDNFQSRRPNTSFCFLDIRSPGLGDTAMYLCATSRGGQGRVPLHFGNGTRLTVT.

This sequence joins TRBV18 and TRBJ1-2; possibly TRBD1 for D (5 bases). Looked up from germline, CDR1 is KGHSH and CDR2 is LQKENI. The V end lost 5 bases, the J end lost 4 bases, and 20 bases lay between the germline ends. This CDR3 region has 16 residues. CDR3 nucleotide sequence: TGTGCCAGCTCAAGAGACGACAGTTTAAGAGTCTATGGCTACACCTTC. The encoded protein is CASSRDDSLRVYGYTF. Full variable domain (remainder filled in from reference TRBV18 and TRBJ1-2): NAGVMQNPRHLVRRRGQEARLRCSPMKGHSHVYWYRQLPEEGLKFMVYLQKENIIDESGMPKERFSAEFPKEGPSILRIQQVVRGDSAAYFCASSRDDSLRVYGYTFGSGTRLTVV.

The chain combines TRBV2 with TRBJ1-6; D not resolved. Germline V gives CDR1 SNHLY, CDR2 FYNNEI. The CDR3 covers 14 residues. The V gene lost 4 bases and the J gene lost 4 bases, with 8 bases spanning the gap. The DNA of the CDR3 is TGTGCCAGCAGTGTTGGCGGATATAATTCACCCCTCCACTTT. It codes for CASSVGGYNSPLHF. Combining the CDR3 with reference TRBV2 and TRBJ1-6 gives the whole variable domain EPEVTQTPSHQVTQMGQEVILRCVPISNHLYFYWYRQILGQKVEFLVSFYNNEISEKSEIFDDQFSVERPDGSNFTLKIRSTKLEDSAMYFCASSVGGYNSPLHFGNGTRLTVT.

The chain links TRBV28 to TRBJ1-6; 9 nucleotides match TRBD1. This CDR3 is built from 14 residues. Trimming took 3 bases from V and 7 from J; bases not matched to a gene: 1. Germline assignment: CDR1 MDHEN and CDR2 SYDVKM. The CDR3, as DNA: TGTGCCAGCAGTTTTGGGACAGGGAATTCACCCCTCCACTTT. This sequence encodes CASSFGTGNSPLHF.

Only a few counts were recorded for this clone. V usage is TRBV4-1 and J usage is TRBJ2-1; 12 positions agree with TRBD2. V was clipped by 9 bases and J by 7 bases; unmatched bases: 10. Germline CDR1 MGHRA, CDR2 YSYEKL. The CDR3 has 15 residues. The DNA for the CDR3 is TGCGCCAGTGGACTGACTAGCGGGGGTGGTAATGAGCAGTTCTTC. Protein sequence: CASGLTSGGGNEQFF.

This rearrangement joins TRBV6-5 to TRBJ1-5, with D perhaps matching TRBD1 (5 bases). The V end lost 6 bases, the J end lost 3 bases, and 12 bases lay between the germline ends. CDR1 MNHEY and CDR2 SVGAGI come from the germline V gene. The CDR3 has 14 amino acids. The CDR3 spells CASRDNLNNQPQHF. The CDR3 DNA reads as TGTGCCAGCAGGGACAACCTTAACAATCAGCCCCAGCATTTT.

V gene TRBV19 combines with J gene TRBJ1-6, with a weak D call TRBD1 (6 bases). CDR3 length equals 13 residues. Germline CDR1 and CDR2: LNHDA and SQIVND (reference sequence). The germline V and J ends were trimmed by 10 bases and 5 bases, with 12 bases remaining between them. The CDR3 nucleotides read TGTGCCACTTCGGACAGAAATAATTCACCCCTCCACTTT. Translation: CATSDRNNSPLHF.

The chain is built from TRBV9 and TRBJ2-5; tentatively, D is TRBD1 (5 bases). The ends were cut back, 4 bases at V and 2 bases at J, with 9 bases in the middle. The germline V gene encodes CDR1 SGDLS and CDR2 YYNGEE. The CDR3 has 13 residues. CDR3 nucleotide sequence: TGTGCCAGCAGCATGGGGCAGCAAGAGACCCAGTACTTC. Its protein product is CASSMGQQETQYF.

The chain is built from TRBV15 and TRBJ2-1; a weak D match, TRBD1 (6 bases). The CDR3 sequence is 15 residues long. Trimming took off 0 bases at V and 4 bases at J, with 10 bases between the two ends. In germline, CDR1 is LNHNV, CDR2 YYDKDF (reference sequence). CDR3 region: CATSRDQQGYNEQFF. CDR3 nucleotides: TGTGCCACCAGCAGAGATCAACAGGGTTACAATGAGCAGTTCTTC.

The chain joins TRBV6-5 to TRBJ1-2, with D unresolved. CDR3 length: 13 amino acids. V shed 6 bases and J shed 2 bases, with 10 bases lying between them. Germline lookup yields CDR1 MNHEY and CDR2 SVGAGI. CDR3 DNA: TGTGCCAGCAGGACGGGAGCAAACTATGGCTACACCTTC. This codes for CASRTGANYGYTF.

Written as DNA, the CDR3 is TGTGCCATCAGTGACGGGGGGGCAGATACGCAGTATTTT. Amino acid sequence: CAISDGGADTQYF. This chain joins TRBV10-3 and TRBJ2-3; 8 bases are shared with TRBD2. V lost 3 bases to trimming and J lost 4 bases; unmatched junction nucleotides: 0. In germline, CDR1 is ENHRY, CDR2 SYGVKD. The CDR3 covers 13 residues.

The CDR3 loop reads CATSLRQGRWGYGYTF. The CDR3 DNA follows: TGTGCCACCAGCCTCAGACAGGGGCGTTGGGGCTATGGCTACACCTTC. The chain has TRBV15 and TRBJ1-2, with 8 bases matching TRBD1. Germline trimming cut 5 bases from V and 4 bases from J; bases unmatched to any gene: 12. This CDR3 is built from 16 residues. CDR1 is LNHNV and CDR2 is YYDKDF in the germline V gene (reference sequence). Complete variable domain (other parts from reference TRBV15 and TRBJ1-2): DAMVIQNPRYQVTQFGKPVTLSCSQTLNHNVMYWYQQKSSQAPKLLFHYYDKDFNNEADTPDNFQSRRPNTSFCFLDIRSPGLGDTAMYLCATSLRQGRWGYGYTFGSGTRLTVV.

V usage is TRBV4-2 and J usage is TRBJ2-2, with 8 bases aligning to TRBD2. Trimming cost V 4 bases and J 9 bases; bases outside gene matches: 10. Germline V gives CDR1 LGHNA, CDR2 YNFKEQ. This CDR3 has 15 residues. CDR3 nucleotides: TGTGCCAGCAGCCCCGAGGTGGGCGGGAGGAGGGAGCTGTTTTTT. Translation gives CASSPEVGGRRELFF.

The V call is TRBV5-6, the J call TRBJ2-5; D uncertain. Trimming removed 4 bases at V and 3 bases at J, with 13 bases between. The CDR3 has 14 amino acids. CDR1 SGHDT and CDR2 YYEEEE come from the germline V gene. The CDR3 reads CASSLPTIKETQYF. As DNA, the CDR3 is TGTGCCAGCAGCCTCCCGACAATCAAAGAGACCCAGTACTTC. The full variable domain, in which reference TRBV5-6 and TRBJ2-5 provide the parts outside the CDR3, is DAGVTQSPTHLIKTRGQQVTLRCSPKSGHDTVSWYQQALGQGPQFIFQYYEEEERQRGNFPDRFSGHQFPNYSSELNVNALLLGDSALYLCASSLPTIKETQYFGPGTRLLVL.

This sequence joins TRBV10-3 and TRBJ1-2; D is possibly TRBD1 (5 bases). This CDR3 is 13 amino acids long. Germline V gene sequence: CDR1 ENHRY, CDR2 SYGVKD. Trimming pared 6 bases from V and 4 bases from J, leaving 12 bases between. CDR3 protein: CAISQGGSYGYTF. CDR3 DNA: TGTGCCATCAGCCAGGGAGGTAGCTATGGCTACACCTTC.

The J gene is TRBJ2-1, the V gene TRBV6-5, with 8 bases fitting TRBD1. This CDR3 comprises 15 residues. Trimming cost V 8 bases and J 0 bases; bases outside gene matches: 6. Per germline, CDR1 MNHEY and CDR2 SVGAGI. The CDR3 nucleotides read TGTGCCAGCCAACAGGGGGTCAGCTCCTACAATGAGCAGTTCTTC. Its translation is CASQQGVSSYNEQFF.

This chain links TRBV6-5 with TRBJ1-2, with 9 bases aligning to TRBD1. The V gene's germline CDR1 is MNHEY and CDR2 SVGAGI. The ends lost 1 base at V and 7 bases at J; junction bases unmatched: 7. The CDR3 is 15 residues long. The CDR3, as DNA: TGTGCCAGCAGTTACTTGGGACAGGGAAGGTTTGGCTACACCTTC. This translates into CASSYLGQGRFGYTF.

This chain joins TRBV4-3 and TRBJ1-5, with unresolved D. The V gene lost 4 bases and the J gene lost 2 bases, with 9 bases spanning the gap. The CDR3 is made up of 14 amino acids. The germline CDR1 and CDR2 sequences are LGHNA and YSLEER. This CDR3 is CASSRGLGNQPQHF. The CDR3 DNA follows: TGCGCCAGCAGCCGCGGATTGGGCAATCAGCCCCAGCATTTT.